This TCR beta chain stems from a study of blood T cell repertoires in COVID-19. Across the whole study: There were acute and convalescent COVID-19 samples, and they came from the United States, Italy and Spain. Nucleic acid was either cDNA or gDNA, and it came from T cells, B-cell-depleted T cells, or PBMCs.

V was clipped by 0 bases and J by 4 bases; unmatched bases: 1. CDR1 and CDR2 (germline): MNHNS, SASEGT. CDR3 length: 15 residues. In the authors' workflow: Reference gene primer amplification in the assay estimated nucleated cell counts. The protocol was immunoSEQ multiplex PCR, while the TCRdb copy is restricted to in-frame clones and leaves out a portion. Clone size and the V and J calls come from that table; the DNA yielded D and trimming. The sample has about 260,000 clones, roughly 86% seen once; the top ten hold roughly 8%. Sequencing was performed on peripheral blood. The rearrangement joins TRBV6-1 to TRBJ2-1, with 9 bases that match TRBD2. This clonotype was obtained from a man between 40 and 49 years old with active or convalescent COVID-19. The CDR3 nucleotides are TGTGCCAGCAGTGAAGCGCGGGGGGGATACAATGAGCAGTTCTTC. Residues: CASSEARGGYNEQFF.